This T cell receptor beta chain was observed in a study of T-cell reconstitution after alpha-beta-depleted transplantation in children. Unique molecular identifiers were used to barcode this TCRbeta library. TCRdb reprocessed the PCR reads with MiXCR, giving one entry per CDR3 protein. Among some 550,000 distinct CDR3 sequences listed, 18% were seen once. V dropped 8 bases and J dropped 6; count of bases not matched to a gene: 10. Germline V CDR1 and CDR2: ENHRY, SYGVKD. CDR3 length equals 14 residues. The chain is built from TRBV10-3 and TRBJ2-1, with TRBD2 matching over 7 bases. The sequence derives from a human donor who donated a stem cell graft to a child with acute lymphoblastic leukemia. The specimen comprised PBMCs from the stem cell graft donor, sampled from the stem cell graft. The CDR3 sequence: CAIGEGTVSNEQFF. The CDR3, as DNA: TGTGCCATCGGGGAGGGGACGGTATCCAATGAGCAGTTCTTC.